In this sample, the clone carrying this TCR beta chain turned up a few times. What it binds is not known. Trimming took off 3 bases at V and 6 bases at J, with 7 bases between the two ends. Germline-derived CDR1 and CDR2 are SGHDT and YYEEEE. The CDR3 runs to 12 residues. The source of the sample is a study of liver allograft versus peripheral blood T cells. Background on the study: Recipients' peripheral blood T cell receptor repertoires were compared with those in transplanted livers.

Study results and caveats: Inside liver allografts, T cell receptor repertoires reportedly diverged from the repertoires found in peripheral blood.

A single record per CDR3 protein comes from TCRdb applying MiXCR to the reads. The sample lists some 14,000 distinct CDR3 sequences; 18% were seen once. The chain uses TRBV5-6 and TRBJ1-5; no clear D gene. This clonotype was sampled from a human patient who had a liver transplant. The graft donor may be the source of some T cells. CDR3 sequence (DNA): TGTGCCAGCAGCTCGTGGGGTCAGCCCCAGCATTTT. Encoded protein: CASSSWGQPQHF.